The T cell receptor beta chain under discussion was sequenced for a study of shared clonotypes between healthy human individuals. Libraries were prepared by immunoSEQ multiplex PCR; TCRdb keeps only in-frame clonotypes and omits some of them. The table lists hundreds of thousands of clones, roughly four fifths of them singletons. This clonotype was sampled from a woman between 40 and 55 years old in good health. Some clones in this sample may be carry-over from other donors' samples. Input material: PBMCs.

CDR3 in DNA: TGCGCCAGCAGTGATAGGAGGGGACTAGCGGGAGGCGAGCAGTTCTTC. Its protein is CASSDRRGLAGGEQFF. The chain is built from TRBV10-1 and TRBJ2-1; TRBD2 matches at 15 bases. Germline V CDR1 and CDR2: WNHNN, SYGVQD (reference sequence). CDR3 length equals 16 residues. V dropped 3 bases and J dropped 10; count of bases not matched to a gene: 7.